This T cell receptor beta chain was obtained from a study of T cells in localized non-small cell lung cancer. Study-level points and caveats: Sequence data derive from only one tumor region, so heterogeneity remains possible.

The method was immunoSEQ multiplex PCR; TCRdb's version includes in-frame clones alone and lacks a portion of them. The table has more than 30,000 clones, roughly 90% seen once. V was shortened by 1 base and J by 7 bases, with 14 bases between the two germline ends. There are 14 residues in the CDR3. Germline lookup yields CDR1 SGDLS and CDR2 YYNGEE. About this clone itself: What it binds is not known.

The sequencing used peripheral blood mononuclear cells, collected before any cancer treatment. The rearrangement joins TRBV9 to TRBJ1-1; the D gene is possibly TRBD1 (5 bases). The sequence was collected from a woman between 35 and 75 years old with stage III lung adenocarcinoma. Here the CDR3 DNA reads TGTGCCAGCAGCGTAAGGGACCTAGGGAGTGAAGCTTTCTTT. It is translated as CASSVRDLGSEAFF.